This T cell receptor beta chain was identified during a study of glioma-infiltrating T cells. Regarding the study as a whole: Only very few CDR3 sequences appeared in both tissue and blood.

Amplification of TCR alpha and beta CDR3 regions from RNA used iRepertoire nested multiplex PCR. From the multiplex PCR reads, TCRdb called clonotypes with MiXCR, one entry per CDR3 protein. The sample includes about 180,000 distinct CDR3 sequences, more than 35% of them seen just once. Turning to this clonotype: The antigen is undetermined.

The CDR3 is 18 residues long. Trimming left V 3 bases short and J 4 bases short, with 24 bases between. The germline V gene has CDR1 LGHDT and CDR2 YNNKEL (reference sequence). The origin of this receptor is a human donor with low-grade glioma or glioblastoma, undergoing nonglioma brain surgery, or in good health (not recorded which). The V gene is TRBV3-1, the J gene TRBJ1-1; D is perhaps TRBD1 (5 bases). The sequencing sample was made of glioma tissue, nonneoplastic brain tissue, or PBMCs (not recorded which). The CDR3 is CASSQDFLQAGTTTEAFF. The CDR3 region has the DNA TGTGCCAGCAGCCAGGATTTCCTCCAGGCAGGGACGACCACTGAAGCTTTCTTT.